This entry lists 7 T cell receptor beta chains sequenced from one sample in a study of graft-versus-host responses after intestinal transplantation. The assay was immunoSEQ multiplex PCR, and TCRdb's table has in-frame clones only and misses some. The sample holds around 100,000 clones, approximately 93% seen once. Antigens of these TCRs are unknown. Sample: unstimulated CD8+ T cells sorted from spleen or lymph node cells, taken before intestinal transplant. These TCRs come from a human donor who received an intestinal transplant.

The rearrangement joins TRBV2 to TRBJ1-1, with D perhaps matching TRBD1 (5 bases). The CDR3 sequence is 11 residues long. The V gene lost 10 bases and the J gene lost 4 bases, with 10 bases spanning the gap. Germline V gene lookup returns CDR1 SNHLY and CDR2 FYNNEI. DNA of the CDR3: TGTGCCACCCTCGGGGGCACTGAAGCTTTCTTT. This gives the protein CATLGGTEAFF.

J is TRBJ1-5 and V is TRBV9; maybe TRBD1 (6 bases). This CDR3 has 15 amino acids. Looked up from germline, CDR1 is SGDLS and CDR2 is YYNGEE. Trimming took off 1 base at V and 4 bases at J, with 12 bases between the two ends. The CDR3: CASSVSGAQNQPQHF. DNA of the CDR3: TGTGCCAGCAGCGTATCGGGGGCCCAAAATCAGCCCCAGCATTTT.

This clone was recorded only once. As DNA, the CDR3 is TGCGCCAGCAGCCCCTCACGGGATACTGAAGCTTTCTTT. Protein: CASSPSRDTEAFF. V usage is TRBV4-1 and J usage is TRBJ1-1; no definite D call. The CDR3 contains 13 residues. Germline CDR1 is MGHRA and CDR2 is YSYEKL. Trimming left V 4 bases short and J 5 bases short, with 11 bases between.

J is TRBJ1-5 and V is TRBV6-1; 8 bases align to TRBD1. The CDR3 totals 16 residues. J lost 6 bases, V lost 4 bases, and 11 bases had no gene match. Germline CDR1 MNHNS, CDR2 SASEGT. CDR3 sequence (DNA): TGTGCCAGCAGTGTAGTAAGGCAGGGGGCCCGTCAGCCCCAGCATTTT. This translates into CASSVVRQGARQPQHF.

This clone showed up just once. The chain is built from TRBV27 and TRBJ2-5; 16 nucleotides line up with TRBD2. The CDR3 totals 16 residues. The germline CDR1 and CDR2 sequences are MNHEY and SMNVEV (reference sequence). The trim removed 5 bases at V and 5 bases at J, leaving 5 bases unmatched. This chain's CDR3 is CASSEGTSGGAETQYF. The DNA for the CDR3 is TGTGCCAGCAGTGAGGGGACTAGCGGGGGGGCCGAGACCCAGTACTTC.

This chain uses TRBV4-2 with TRBJ2-2, with 9 nucleotides matching TRBD2. V lost 3 bases, J lost 4 bases, and 6 bases stayed unmatched. Germline loops: CDR1 LGHNA, CDR2 YNFKEQ. The CDR3 contains 16 residues. The CDR3 DNA reads as TGTGCCAGCAGCCAGCTAGCGGGGATGGGCACCGGGGAGCTGTTTTTT. Amino acids: CASSQLAGMGTGELFF.

The chain has TRBV5-1 and TRBJ1-2, with D possibly TRBD1 on 6 matching bases. The CDR3 runs 15 residues. Trimming took 6 bases from V and 5 from J, leaving 20 bases between them. In germline, CDR1 is SGHRS, CDR2 YFSETQ. CDR3 amino acids: CASTSPQDSRYGYTF. CDR3 nucleotide sequence: TGCGCCAGCACATCACCTCAGGACAGCCGGTATGGCTACACCTTC.